Only a few counts were recorded for the clone carrying this T cell receptor (beta chain). The antigen is not known. Germline assignment: CDR1 SGHTA and CDR2 FQGNSA. The CDR3 totals 16 residues. Trimming pared 1 base from V and 0 bases from J, leaving 10 bases between. The data originate from a study of cytomegalovirus exposure and HLA in healthy donors. Study observations and caveats: Rare sequences made up most TCRs, while some public TCRs were found in many donors. Prior analysis indicated that the majority of TCR beta V segments exhibited productivity approximately 90% or approximately 30% of the time. Researchers counted 180 or so TCR beta chains as cytomegalovirus-associated.

The PCR used 60 Vbeta and 13 Jbeta primers. Generated by immunoSEQ multiplex PCR, the TCRdb table keeps only in-frame clones and is missing some. The table shows 95,000 to 100,000 clones, with about 80% occurring only once. This clonotype was sampled from a man aged 40-49 years in good health and CMV-seronegative. Material for sequencing was PBMCs. This chain uses TRBV7-2 with TRBJ1-3; TRBD1 might be the D (5 bases). Here the CDR3 DNA reads TGTGCCAGCAGCTTAGTGATGACAGTCTCTGGAAACACCATATATTTT. Translation gives CASSLVMTVSGNTIYF.